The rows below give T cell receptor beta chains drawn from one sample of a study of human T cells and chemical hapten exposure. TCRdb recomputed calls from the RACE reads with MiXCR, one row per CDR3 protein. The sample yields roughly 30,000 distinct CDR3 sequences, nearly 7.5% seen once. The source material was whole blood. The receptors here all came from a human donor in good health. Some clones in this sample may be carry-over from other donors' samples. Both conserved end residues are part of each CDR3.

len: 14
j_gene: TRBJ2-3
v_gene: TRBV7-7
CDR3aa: CASSLYPGTDTQYF

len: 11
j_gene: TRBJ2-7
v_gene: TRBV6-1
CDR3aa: CASTLLGEQYF

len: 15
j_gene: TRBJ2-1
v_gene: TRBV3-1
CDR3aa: CASSQLTSGNDEQFF

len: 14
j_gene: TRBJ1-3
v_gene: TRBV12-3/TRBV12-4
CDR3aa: CASSFDRDRNTIYF

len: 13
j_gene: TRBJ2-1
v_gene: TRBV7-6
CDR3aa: CASSPRDFDEQFF

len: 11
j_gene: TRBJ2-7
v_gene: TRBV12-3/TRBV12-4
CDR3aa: CASSSPYEQYF

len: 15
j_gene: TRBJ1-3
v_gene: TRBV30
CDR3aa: CAWDRPRLTGNTIYF

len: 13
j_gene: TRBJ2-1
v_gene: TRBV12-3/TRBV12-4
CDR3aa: CASTDGGVLEQFF

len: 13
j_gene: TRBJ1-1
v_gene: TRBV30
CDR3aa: CAWGRARDTEAFF

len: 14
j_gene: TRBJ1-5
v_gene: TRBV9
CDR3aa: CASSEGVVNQPQHF

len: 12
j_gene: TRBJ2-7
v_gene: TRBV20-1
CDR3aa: CSATGTTYEQYF

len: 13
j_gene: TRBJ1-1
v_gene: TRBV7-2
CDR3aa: CASRYQTNTEAFF

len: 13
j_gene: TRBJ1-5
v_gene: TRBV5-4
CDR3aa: CASSFGANQPQHF

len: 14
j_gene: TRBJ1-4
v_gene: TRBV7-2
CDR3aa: CASSLSWSDEKLFF

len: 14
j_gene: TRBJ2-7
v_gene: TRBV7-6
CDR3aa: CASSPWRSTNEQYF

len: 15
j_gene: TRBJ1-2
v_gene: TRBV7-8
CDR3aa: CASSLGDRPNYGYTF

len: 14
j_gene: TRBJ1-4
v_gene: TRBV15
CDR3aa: CATKSGLGNEKLFF

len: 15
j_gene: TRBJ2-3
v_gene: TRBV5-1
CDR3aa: CASSLGLAVTDTQYF

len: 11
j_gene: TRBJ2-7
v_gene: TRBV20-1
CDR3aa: CSWSGTWEQYF

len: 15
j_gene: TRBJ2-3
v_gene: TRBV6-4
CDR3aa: CASSQSGGARDTQYF

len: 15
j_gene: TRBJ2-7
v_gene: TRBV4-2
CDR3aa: CASSQVAGGHYEQYF

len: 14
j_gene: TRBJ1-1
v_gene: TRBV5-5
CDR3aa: CASSFRDRGTEAFF

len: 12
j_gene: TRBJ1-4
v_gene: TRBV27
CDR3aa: CASSAPGGKLFF

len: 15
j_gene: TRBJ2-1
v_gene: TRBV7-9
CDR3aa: CASSPRGQGYNEQFF

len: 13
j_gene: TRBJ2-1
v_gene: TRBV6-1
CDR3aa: CASSEIRDNEQFF

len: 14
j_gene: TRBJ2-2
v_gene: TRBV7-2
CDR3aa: CASSLGRRAWELFF

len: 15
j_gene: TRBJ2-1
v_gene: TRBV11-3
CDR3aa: CASSVAGGAYNEQFF

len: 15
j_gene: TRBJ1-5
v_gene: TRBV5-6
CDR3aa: CASSLGRGPRMPQHF

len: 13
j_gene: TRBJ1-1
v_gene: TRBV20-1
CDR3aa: CSAETGGGTEAFF